This T cell receptor beta chain stems from a study of beta chain features in type 1 diabetes. Study-wide context: Examination covered roughly 100,000,000 sorted cells spanning all samples. Study conclusions and caveats: In all four CD4+ subsets, TCRB CDR3 length was significantly, moderately reduced in type 1 diabetes.

The entirety of the isolated RNA underwent reverse transcription, so expressed TCRB transcripts were sequenced. The read count averaged approximately 4 million across naive, central memory and regulatory T cell samples. Profiled with immunoSEQ multiplex PCR; TCRdb holds only in-frame clones, not every one. The top ten clones hold 0.028% of a sample with 240,000 or so clones, about a fifth of them seen once. The CDR3 is 16 amino acids. V dropped 3 bases and J dropped 3 bases, with 19 bases sitting between them. CDR1 SGHRS and CDR2 YFSETQ come from the germline V gene. As to this clone: Its cognate antigen is unknown.

The sequencing input was naive CD4+ T cells from blood. This receptor was obtained from a woman aged 40-49 years with type 1 diabetes. The V gene is TRBV5-1, the J gene TRBJ2-7, with D perhaps TRBD2 (6 bases). CDR3: CASSSRDGLLLYEQYF. The CDR3 coding sequence is TGCGCCAGCAGCTCCCGGGACGGACTACTCCTCTACGAGCAGTACTTC.